These 29 T cell receptor beta chains originate from one sample sequenced in a study of cytomegalovirus exposure and HLA in healthy donors. The study ran its PCR with 60 Vbeta and 13 Jbeta primers. Clones were read by immunoSEQ multiplex PCR, and TCRdb kept only the in-frame ones, dropping some. The sample consists of roughly 160,000 clones, more than 75% of them appearing once. The sample consisted of PBMCs. These receptors came from a man aged 18 to 29 in good health and CMV-seropositive.

CDR3: CAWSGGLSTDTQYF. CDR3 nucleotide sequence: TGTGCCTGGAGCGGCGGACTAAGCACAGATACGCAGTATTTT. The rearrangement uses TRBV30 and TRBJ2-3, with D maybe TRBD2 (6 bases). The CDR3 spans 14 residues. The germline V and J ends were trimmed by 3 bases and 0 bases, with 10 bases remaining between them. Germline V lookup: CDR1 GTSNPN, CDR2 SVGIG (reference sequence).

Turning to this clone: The junction departs from germline at one end; a sequencing error may be responsible. The rearrangement joins TRBV20-1 to TRBJ2-7; D is unclear. The length of the CDR3 is 11 residues. Looked up from germline, CDR1 is DFQATT and CDR2 is SNEGSKA (reference sequence). CDR3 amino acids: CSAPGVAVAHF. The CDR3 DNA follows: TGCAGTGCTCCCGGAGTGGCGGTGGCCCATTTC.

The chain links TRBV7-9 to TRBJ2-5; 7 bases map to TRBD2. This CDR3 is 14 amino acids long. Germline V CDR1 and CDR2: SEHNR, FQNEAQ (reference sequence). V dropped 2 bases and J dropped 5; count of bases not matched to a gene: 5. CDR3 amino acids: CASSLTGGGETQYF. In DNA, the CDR3 is TGTGCCAGCAGCTTAACGGGGGGAGGGGAGACCCAGTACTTC.

Only a few counts were recorded for this clone. This chain joins TRBV19 and TRBJ1-5, with D unresolved. This CDR3 spans 17 amino acids. In germline, CDR1 is LNHDA, CDR2 SQIVND (reference sequence). V was cut by 4 bases and J by 0 bases, with 16 bases left in between. In DNA form, the CDR3 reads TGTGCCAGTAGTAAACCCGAAGCGATGAATAGCAATCAGCCCCAGCATTTT. Its protein product is CASSKPEAMNSNQPQHF.

As for this clone: Other DNA sequences in this sample translate to the same CDR3. The chain has TRBV5-4 and TRBJ2-7; D is perhaps TRBD2 (6 bases). CDR3 length equals 14 residues. CDR1 SGHNT and CDR2 YYREEE come from the germline V gene (reference sequence). Trimming removed 0 bases from V and 9 bases from J, with 16 bases in between. CDR3: CASSLEGTSRVQYF. The CDR3 bases are TGTGCCAGCAGCTTGGAGGGGACTTCCCGCGTGCAGTACTTC.

V gene TRBV7-9 combines with J gene TRBJ2-1, with 7 bases fitting TRBD1. The CDR3 extends over 15 amino acids. V was pared by 0 bases and J by 5 bases, with 4 bases of the junction left unmatched. Per germline, CDR1 SEHNR and CDR2 FQNEAQ (reference sequence). This CDR3 is CASSLAKGAHNEQFF. The CDR3, as DNA: TGTGCCAGCAGCTTAGCAAAGGGGGCACACAATGAGCAGTTCTTC.

V is TRBV2 and J is TRBJ2-3; TRBD1 aligns across 9 bases. With 10 bases clipped from V and 3 bases from J, the junction kept 11 bases outside the gene matches. The CDR3 totals 15 residues. The germline V gene encodes CDR1 SNHLY and CDR2 FYNNEI. The CDR3, as DNA: TGTGCCACCTCCTTGGACAGGGGAGGAACAGATACGCAGTATTTT. This encodes CATSLDRGGTDTQYF.

The chain links TRBV5-4 to TRBJ1-1, with D tentatively TRBD1 (5 bases). Trimming pared 3 bases from V and 0 bases from J, leaving 12 bases between. The CDR3 consists of 15 residues. Germline V gives CDR1 SGHNT, CDR2 YYREEE (reference sequence). The CDR3 DNA is TGTGCCAGCAGCTCCCAGACAGCCATGAACACTGAAGCTTTCTTT. Translation: CASSSQTAMNTEAFF. The variable domain in full, with the rest retrieved from reference TRBV5-4 and TRBJ1-1, is ETGVTQSPTHLIKTRGQQVTLRCSSQSGHNTVSWYQQALGQGPQFIFQYYREEENGRGNFPPRFSGLQFPNYSSELNVNALELDDSALYLCASSSQTAMNTEAFFGQGTRLTVV.

This clone was found a few times. This sequence joins TRBV6-1 and TRBJ1-2; 9 positions agree with TRBD1. J gave up 13 bases and V 2 bases, and 11 bases lay outside the gene matches. The CDR3 spans 14 residues. Germline V gene data show CDR1 as MNHNS and CDR2 as SASEGT. The CDR3 nucleotides read TGTGCCAGCAGTGAAATTAGGACAGGGGCGGCCGGCACCTTC. Amino acid sequence: CASSEIRTGAAGTF.

V gene TRBV2 combines with J gene TRBJ2-3, with a tentative D call TRBD2 (5 bases). Germline CDR1 SNHLY, CDR2 FYNNEI. This CDR3 comprises 15 residues. V shed 4 bases and J shed 2 bases, with 13 bases lying between them. CDR3 bases: TGTGCCAGCAGTGGGAGGAAGGACTTCACAGATACGCAGTATTTT. It specifies CASSGRKDFTDTQYF.

This clone was recorded once. V usage is TRBV5-6 and J usage is TRBJ2-7; no firm D call. The CDR3 has 12 residues. Between the trimmed V and J ends, which lost 0 bases and 3 bases, there was a span of 4 bases. Germline V lookup: CDR1 SGHDT, CDR2 YYEEEE. For the CDR3, the DNA is TGTGCCAGCAGCTTGGCCCACTACGAGCAGTACTTC. Its translation: CASSLAHYEQYF.

The rearrangement uses TRBV4-1 and TRBJ1-1, with D tentatively TRBD1 (6 bases). The ends were cut back, 5 bases at V and 3 bases at J, with 13 bases in the middle. The germline gives CDR1 MGHRA, CDR2 YSYEKL. CDR3 length equals 14 residues. DNA of the CDR3: TGCGCCAGCAGCGCTCAGGGGCTTGACACTGAAGCTTTCTTT. Encoded protein: CASSAQGLDTEAFF.

Concerning this clone: One end of the junction fails to match germline, which may point to a read error. The chain joins TRBV4-1 to TRBJ2-7, with 9 nucleotides matching TRBD2. The CDR3 runs 15 residues. CDR1 and CDR2 (germline): MGHRA, YSYEKL. The chain's CDR3 is CVSSQEGSGSYEQYF. The CDR3, as DNA: TGCGTCAGCAGCCAAGAAGGTAGCGGGAGCTACGAGCAGTACTTC.

Turning to this clone: Other DNA sequences in this specimen translate into the identical CDR3. V and J are TRBV6-1 and TRBJ2-1; 14 positions agree with TRBD2. The CDR3 spans 15 residues. The trim removed 4 bases at V and 4 bases at J, leaving 0 bases unmatched. CDR1 is MNHNS and CDR2 is SASEGT in the germline V gene. CDR3 nucleotide sequence: TGTGCCAGCAGTGGACTAGCGGGAGGGTACAATGAGCAGTTCTTC. Amino acids: CASSGLAGGYNEQFF.

The CDR3 bases are TGTGCCAGCAGCGTAGACGGGGGGGCGGTGAGGGATACGCAGTATTTT. Its protein is CASSVDGGAVRDTQYF. This chain connects TRBV9 to TRBJ2-3, with 8 bases that match TRBD2. Per the germline V gene, CDR1 is SGDLS and CDR2 is YYNGEE. The trim removed 0 bases at V and 6 bases at J, leaving 9 bases unmatched. There are 16 residues in the CDR3. Combining the CDR3 with reference TRBV9 and TRBJ2-3 gives the whole variable domain DSGVTQTPKHLITATGQRVTLRCSPRSGDLSVYWYQQSLDQGLQFLIQYYNGEERAKGNILERFSAQQFPDLHSELNLSSLELGDSALYFCASSVDGGAVRDTQYFGPGTRLTVL.

The chain has TRBV6-4 and TRBJ1-2; 7 bases line up with TRBD1. The CDR3 totals 19 residues. Germline V gives CDR1 MRHNA, CDR2 SNTAGT. Losses at the gene ends were 7 bases for V and 7 bases for J; bases not matched to a gene: 27. The CDR3 DNA follows: TGTGCCAGCACCCCCCCGCGGGGCAGGGGGAGCGTTTATGTCTCTGGCTACACCTTC. Translating it yields CASTPPRGRGSVYVSGYTF.

The genes are TRBV7-2 and TRBJ2-7, with D possibly being TRBD2 (5 bases). Trimming cost V 4 bases and J 3 bases, with 19 bases left between them. The CDR3 is made up of 16 amino acids. Germline CDR1 and CDR2: SGHTA and FQGNSA. CDR3 in amino acids: CASSSRYRDGRYEQYF. The CDR3 coding sequence is TGTGCCAGCAGCTCCCGGTACCGGGATGGCCGCTACGAGCAGTACTTC.

This clone was seen a handful of times. This sequence joins TRBV29-1 and TRBJ2-2; 10 bases match TRBD1. V trimming: 5 bases; J trimming: 6 bases; junction bases outside the gene matches: 6. CDR1 and CDR2 (germline): SQVTM, ANQGSEA. The CDR3 sequence is 14 residues long. The CDR3 coding sequence is TGCAGCGTTTCCACCGGGACAGGGGCCGGGGAGCTGTTTTTT. It is translated as CSVSTGTGAGELFF.

The chain joins TRBV7-2 to TRBJ2-5; D is uncertain. The J call may be faulty, since TRBJ2-7 better matches the DNA end. Per the germline V gene, CDR1 is SGHTA and CDR2 is FQGNSA. The length of the CDR3 is 14 residues. This CDR3 is CASSFRRSSYEQYF. For the CDR3, the DNA is TGTGCCAGCAGCTTTCGGCGGAGCTCCTACGAGCAGTACTTC.

The genes are TRBV6-5 and TRBJ1-5, with 7 positions matching TRBD1. V lost 6 bases to trimming and J lost 0 bases; unmatched junction nucleotides: 5. CDR1 MNHEY and CDR2 SVGAGI come from the germline V gene. The CDR3 length is 15 residues. This CDR3 reads CASSLDRDSNQPQHF. The CDR3 bases are TGTGCCAGCAGCCTAGACAGGGATAGCAATCAGCCCCAGCATTTT.

The chain couples TRBV6-1 to TRBJ2-7; 8 bases agree with TRBD2. CDR1 MNHNS and CDR2 SASEGT come from the germline V gene. The ends lost 6 bases at V and 0 bases at J; junction bases unmatched: 1. This CDR3 is 13 amino acids long. The CDR3 region is CASRTSDSYEQYF. CDR3 coding DNA: TGTGCCAGCAGGACTAGCGACTCCTACGAGCAGTACTTC.

The chain employs TRBV14 and TRBJ1-1; D not certain. The V gene lost 1 base and the J gene lost 3 bases, with 6 bases spanning the gap. The CDR3 is made up of 13 amino acids. Germline CDR1 reads SGHDN; CDR2 reads FVKESK. The CDR3 DNA reads TGTGCCAGCAGCCAAGTTCCGGACACTGAAGCTTTCTTT. It yields the protein CASSQVPDTEAFF.

V gene TRBV7-2 combines with J gene TRBJ2-2; 10 bases align to TRBD2. The CDR3 totals 16 residues. Germline V gene lookup returns CDR1 SGHTA and CDR2 FQGNSA. After removal of 6 bases from V and 4 bases from J, the junction contained 8 bases not matched to a gene. The CDR3: CASSLGPSGSTGELFF. Here the CDR3 DNA reads TGTGCCAGCAGTCTGGGGCCTAGCGGGAGCACCGGGGAGCTGTTTTTT.

The genes are TRBV15 and TRBJ2-6; D gene ambiguous. V dropped 8 bases and J dropped 6 bases, with 11 bases sitting between them. This CDR3 is built from 13 residues. Germline V gene lookup returns CDR1 LNHNV and CDR2 YYDKDF (reference sequence). For the CDR3, the DNA is TGTGCCACCGGGCGCTCGGTGGCCAACGTCCTGACTTTC. Amino acid sequence: CATGRSVANVLTF.

This clone has just a few counts. This chain connects TRBV29-1 to TRBJ1-6; 7 nucleotides match TRBD1. This CDR3 is built from 14 residues. The V gene end was trimmed by 7 bases and the J gene end by 3 bases; junction bases not matched to a gene: 6. Germline assignment: CDR1 SQVTM and CDR2 ANQGSEA. The DNA for the CDR3 is TGCAGCGCCAAGGGGGCTGGCTATAATTCACCCCTCCACTTT. Translation: CSAKGAGYNSPLHF.

This rearrangement joins TRBV7-9 to TRBJ2-5, with 10 bases matching TRBD1. The germline V gene has CDR1 SEHNR and CDR2 FQNEAQ (reference sequence). CDR3 size: 15 residues. V dropped 4 bases and J dropped 3; count of bases not matched to a gene: 5. The DNA for the CDR3 is TGTGCCAGCAGCTCCCCGGGACAGGGGAAAGAGACCCAGTACTTC. It yields the protein CASSSPGQGKETQYF.

The chain recombines TRBV5-6 with TRBJ2-7, with D tentatively TRBD2 (6 bases). The CDR3 runs 16 residues. V lost 2 bases and J lost 0, with 15 bases in between. Germline V lookup: CDR1 SGHDT, CDR2 YYEEEE. The CDR3 loop reads CASSFGAGSSSYEQYF. The DNA for the CDR3 is TGTGCCAGCAGCTTTGGCGCGGGGTCTAGCTCCTACGAGCAGTACTTC.

The chain carries TRBV7-9 and TRBJ1-4, with D maybe TRBD1 (5 bases). This CDR3 contains 15 residues. V was clipped by 1 base and J by 4 bases, with 10 bases between them. The germline V gene encodes CDR1 SEHNR and CDR2 FQNEAQ (reference sequence). The DNA of the CDR3 is TGTGCCAGCAGCTTAGAGGGGAACCTTAATGAAAAACTGTTTTTT. Its translation is CASSLEGNLNEKLFF.

The chain couples TRBV4-1 to TRBJ1-2; D remains unclear. Per the germline V gene, CDR1 is MGHRA and CDR2 is YSYEKL. The CDR3 is 14 residues long. V was shortened by 1 base and J by 2 bases, with 8 bases between the two germline ends. CDR3 nucleotides: TGCGCCAGCAGCCAAGGGGCGACGAACTATGGCTACACCTTC. This encodes CASSQGATNYGYTF.